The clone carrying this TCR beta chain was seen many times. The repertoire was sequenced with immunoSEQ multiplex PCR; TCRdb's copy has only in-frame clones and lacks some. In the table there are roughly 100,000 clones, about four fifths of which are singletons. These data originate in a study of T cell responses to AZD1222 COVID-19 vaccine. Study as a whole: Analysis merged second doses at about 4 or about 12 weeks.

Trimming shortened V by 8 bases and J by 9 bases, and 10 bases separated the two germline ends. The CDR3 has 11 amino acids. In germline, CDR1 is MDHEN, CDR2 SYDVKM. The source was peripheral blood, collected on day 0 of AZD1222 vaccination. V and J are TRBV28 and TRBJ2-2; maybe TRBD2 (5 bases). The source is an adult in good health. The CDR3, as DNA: TGTGCCAGCGGAGGATCGAGGGAGCTGTTTTTT. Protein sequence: CASGGSRELFF.